These 30 T cell receptor beta chains originate from one sample sequenced in a study of beta chain features in type 1 diabetes. Study-wide results and limits: TCRB CDR3s were moderately but significantly shorter in Type 1 diabetes patients in all four CD4+ subsets.

Investigators reverse transcribed all isolated RNA, so they sequenced expressed TCRB transcripts. Sequencing was performed with immunoSEQ multiplex PCR; in TCRdb, only in-frame clones are kept and a portion is missing. In the table there are approximately 250,000 clones, about 23% of which are singletons. These receptors' antigens are unknown. Source material: naive CD4+ T cells from blood. The origin of the receptors is a woman in her twenties or thirties with type 1 diabetes.

J is TRBJ1-5 and V is TRBV5-1; D is uncertain. CDR1 is SGHRS and CDR2 is YFSETQ in the germline V gene. The CDR3 is 16 residues long. V lost 1 base to trimming and J lost 0 bases, with 11 bases between them. Here the CDR3 reads CASSLSGDNSNQPQHF. The CDR3 DNA sequence: TGCGCCAGCAGCTTGAGCGGGGATAATAGCAATCAGCCCCAGCATTTT.

The rearrangement uses TRBV29-1 and TRBJ1-1; unclear D gene. This CDR3 spans 11 amino acids. Looked up from germline, CDR1 is SQVTM and CDR2 is ANQGSEA. Trimming took 4 bases from V and 5 from J, leaving 8 bases between them. DNA for the CDR3: TGCAGCGTTGCGCGATTGACTGAAGCTTTCTTT. It codes for CSVARLTEAFF. Drawing the rest from reference TRBV29-1 and TRBJ1-1, the complete variable domain is SAVISQKPSRDICQRGTSLTIQCQVDSQVTMMFWYRQQPGQSLTLIATANQGSEATYESGFVIDKFPISRPNLTFSTLTVSNMSPEDSSIYLCSVARLTEAFFGQGTRLTVV.

This clone was counted only a few times. The chain uses TRBV5-6 and TRBJ2-1, with 10 bases fitting TRBD2. This CDR3 spans 18 amino acids. The ends lost 4 bases at V and 6 bases at J; junction bases unmatched: 16. CDR1 is SGHDT, CDR2 YYEEEE, per germline. The CDR3 DNA reads as TGTGCCAGCAGCAGGGGCCACGCGCTCCTAGCGGGAGTCAATGAGCAGTTCTTC. Its protein product is CASSRGHALLAGVNEQFF. Full variable domain (rest looked up from reference TRBV5-6 and TRBJ2-1): DAGVTQSPTHLIKTRGQQVTLRCSPKSGHDTVSWYQQALGQGPQFIFQYYEEEERQRGNFPDRFSGHQFPNYSSELNVNALLLGDSALYLCASSRGHALLAGVNEQFFGPGTRLTVL.

In the case of this clone: The same CDR3 arises from other DNA sequences in this sample as well. CDR3 in DNA: TGCGCCAGCAGCTTGGACAGAAGCACAGATACGCAGTATTTT. As protein: CASSLDRSTDTQYF. The chain recombines TRBV5-1 with TRBJ2-3; D gene uncertain. The germline gives CDR1 SGHRS, CDR2 YFSETQ. The CDR3 length is 14 residues. The V and J ends lost 0 bases and 0 bases respectively, with 5 bases between them. The variable domain in full, completed from reference TRBV5-1 and TRBJ2-3, reads KAGVTQTPRYLIKTRGQQVTLSCSPISGHRSVSWYQQTPGQGLQFLFEYFSETQRNKGNFPGRFSGRQFSNSRSEMNVSTLELGDSALYLCASSLDRSTDTQYFGPGTRLTVL.

The rearrangement links TRBV2 to TRBJ2-1; D gene uncertain. Germline loops: CDR1 SNHLY, CDR2 FYNNEI. Trimming took 6 bases from V and 0 from J, leaving 9 bases between them. This CDR3 comprises 14 residues. This CDR3 is CASSRGSSYNEQFF. The CDR3 DNA is TGTGCCAGCAGCCGCGGAAGCTCCTACAATGAGCAGTTCTTC.

The rearrangement joins TRBV7-9 to TRBJ1-5; 7 bases fit TRBD1. CDR1 and CDR2 (germline): SEHNR, FQNEAQ (reference sequence). This CDR3 contains 14 residues. Unmatched junction bases numbered 8, after V lost 3 bases and J lost 9 bases. This CDR3 is CASSFDGQVGPQHF. The CDR3 DNA follows: TGTGCCAGCAGCTTTGACGGACAGGTCGGGCCCCAGCATTTT.

This clone has just a few counts. The sample holds other DNA sequences that translate to the same CDR3. This rearrangement joins TRBV30 to TRBJ1-2; 8 nucleotides match TRBD1. CDR1 is GTSNPN, CDR2 SVGIG, per germline (reference sequence). This CDR3 region has 12 residues. The J segment lost 7 bases and the V segment lost 0 bases, leaving 1 base of the junction unmatched. The CDR3 nucleotides are TGTGCCTGGAGTGTCGGACAGGGTGGCTACACCTTC. Translating it yields CAWSVGQGGYTF.

This clone was detected a few times. The chain combines TRBV19 with TRBJ2-5; 8 bases map to TRBD1. Looked up from germline, CDR1 is LNHDA and CDR2 is SQIVND (reference sequence). This CDR3 has 12 residues. Trimming at V came to 4 bases and at J to 7 bases, leaving 2 bases not matched to a gene. In nucleotides, the CDR3 is TGTGCCAGTAGTACCGGACAGGGGACCCAGTACTTC. This translates into CASSTGQGTQYF.

This chain joins TRBV29-1 and TRBJ1-2; TRBD1 matches at 7 bases. The CDR3 extends over 15 amino acids. Trimming at V came to 2 bases and at J to 6 bases, leaving 12 bases not matched to a gene. Germline assignment: CDR1 SQVTM and CDR2 ANQGSEA. CDR3 loop: CSVERFGQALNGYTF. In nucleotides, the CDR3 is TGCAGCGTTGAAAGATTCGGACAGGCTCTTAATGGCTACACCTTC.

This clone was recorded a few times. This sequence joins TRBV9 and TRBJ2-6, with no clear D. Germline assignment: CDR1 SGDLS and CDR2 YYNGEE. The CDR3 is 15 residues long. Trimming took 4 bases from V and 0 from J, leaving 8 bases between them. The CDR3 reads CASSITNSGANVLTF. The CDR3 nucleotides read TGTGCCAGCAGCATCACAAACTCTGGGGCCAACGTCCTGACTTTC.

This clone was found a few times. The chain combines TRBV21-1 with TRBJ2-1; the table assigns TRBD2, which was not confirmed against the DNA. TRBV21-1 is a pseudogene segment. CDR3 length equals 16 residues. CDR3 sequence: CASSKALVAGENEQFF. CDR3 DNA: TGTGCCAGCAGCAAAGCGTTGGTAGCGGGAGAGAATGAGCAGTTCTTC.

The sample holds a few counts of this clone. V gene TRBV20-1 combines with J gene TRBJ1-2; D is unresolved. Germline CDR1 DFQATT, CDR2 SNEGSKA (reference sequence). V lost 3 bases and J 5 bases, leaving 7 bases between the germline ends. This CDR3 comprises 11 residues. CDR3 residues: CSASRAYGYTF. The CDR3, as DNA: TGCAGTGCTAGTCGAGCTTATGGCTACACCTTC.

The chain has TRBV2 and TRBJ2-5; 7 bases fit TRBD2. CDR1 and CDR2 (germline): SNHLY, FYNNEI. The V segment lost 6 bases and the J segment 7 bases; nucleotides outside the gene matches: 14. This CDR3 spans 15 amino acids. CDR3 sequence: CASSGDYRRLGTQYF. Here the CDR3 DNA reads TGTGCCAGCAGCGGGGACTATCGAAGGTTAGGGACCCAGTACTTC.

The chain combines TRBV9 with TRBJ2-5; TRBD1 is a possible D gene (5 bases). The ends were cut back, 4 bases at V and 2 bases at J, with 15 bases in the middle. CDR3 size: 15 residues. The V gene's germline CDR1 is SGDLS and CDR2 YYNGEE. The CDR3 loop is CASSRVGEHQETQYF. CDR3 nucleotides: TGTGCCAGCAGCCGGGTAGGGGAACATCAAGAGACCCAGTACTTC.

The sample holds a few counts of this clone. The rearrangement links TRBV10-3 to TRBJ1-2; D is perhaps TRBD1 (5 bases). CDR3 length: 14 residues. V shed 3 bases and J shed 2 bases, with 10 bases lying between them. From germline, CDR1 is ENHRY and CDR2 SYGVKD. CDR3 amino acids: CAISEGVRNYGYTF. CDR3 DNA sequence: TGTGCCATCAGTGAAGGGGTCCGAAACTATGGCTACACCTTC.

In its sample, this clone was seen a few times. CDR3 sequence reads: CASKPLAGAGYEQFF. Here the CDR3 DNA reads TGTGCCAGCAAACCTCTAGCGGGAGCGGGCTATGAGCAGTTCTTC. The V and J genes are TRBV6-1 and TRBJ2-1; 10 bases line up with TRBD2. Unmatched junction bases numbered 11, after V lost 7 bases and J lost 8 bases. The CDR3 sequence is 15 residues long. The germline CDR1 and CDR2 sequences are MNHNS and SASEGT.

This clone was seen a few times. The chain links TRBV18 to TRBJ1-1; D possibly corresponds to TRBD1 (5 bases). The V end lost 6 bases, the J end lost 3 bases, and 14 bases lay between the germline ends. CDR3 length: 14 amino acids. From germline, CDR1 is KGHSH and CDR2 LQKENI. CDR3 nucleotide sequence: TGTGCCAGCTCCGCCGACAGCACCTACACTGAAGCTTTCTTT. It specifies CASSADSTYTEAFF.

CDR3 sequence (DNA): TGTGCCAGCTCACCATCCGGGACAGGGTACTACGAGCAGTACTTC. Its protein is CASSPSGTGYYEQYF. V gene TRBV18 combines with J gene TRBJ2-7; 9 positions agree with TRBD1. The CDR3 is 15 residues long. J was trimmed by 3 bases and V by 2 bases; bases with no gene match: 5. Germline V gene data show CDR1 as KGHSH and CDR2 as LQKENI.

The rearrangement links TRBV7-2 to TRBJ2-7; D perhaps matches TRBD1 (6 bases). The CDR3 loop spans 14 amino acids. Per the germline V gene, CDR1 is SGHTA and CDR2 is FQGNSA. Between the trimmed V and J ends, which lost 5 bases and 4 bases, there was a span of 15 bases. CDR3 loop: CASSEAYRVYEQYF. The CDR3 DNA reads TGTGCCAGCAGCGAGGCATACAGGGTGTACGAGCAGTACTTC.

This clone came up once. The rearrangement uses TRBV5-1 and TRBJ1-1; D unclear. Germline V gene data show CDR1 as SGHRS and CDR2 as YFSETQ. The CDR3 totals 14 residues. Trimming shortened V by 0 bases and J by 1 base, and 7 bases separated the two germline ends. CDR3 sequence (DNA): TGCGCCAGCAGCTTGGCCGAGGGGAACACTGAAGCTTTCTTT. Translating gives CASSLAEGNTEAFF.

J is TRBJ2-1 and V is TRBV5-1; D perhaps matches TRBD2 (6 bases). There are 16 residues in the CDR3. Trimming shortened V by 4 bases and J by 8 bases, and 22 bases separated the two germline ends. Looked up from germline, CDR1 is SGHRS and CDR2 is YFSETQ. CDR3 sequence (DNA): TGCGCCAGCAGCCCGCCGGGACTCCAGAAGGTCTATGAGCAGTTCTTC. It encodes CASSPPGLQKVYEQFF.

This clone was recorded a few times. The rearrangement uses TRBV18 and TRBJ1-1; D unresolved. The CDR3 spans 12 residues. The ends were cut back, 2 bases at V and 9 bases at J, with 10 bases in the middle. CDR1 KGHSH and CDR2 LQKENI come from the germline V gene. This CDR3 reads CASSPREGQAFF. The CDR3 bases are TGTGCCAGCTCACCAAGGGAGGGCCAAGCTTTCTTT.

In this sample, this clone turned up a few times. V and J are TRBV28 and TRBJ1-5; 8 bases map to TRBD1. CDR1 is MDHEN and CDR2 is SYDVKM in the germline V gene. Trimming removed 3 bases from V and 3 bases from J; junction bases left unmatched: 10. CDR3 size: 17 residues. CDR3 region: CASSFSGGDFLNQPQHF. The CDR3 nucleotides are TGTGCCAGCAGTTTTTCAGGGGGCGACTTTCTCAATCAGCCCCAGCATTTT. The full variable domain, in which reference TRBV28 and TRBJ1-5 provide the parts outside the CDR3, is DVKVTQSSRYLVKRTGEKVFLECVQDMDHENMFWYRQDPGLGLRLIYFSYDVKMKEKGDIPEGYSVSREKKERFSLILESASTNQTSMYLCASSFSGGDFLNQPQHFGDGTRLSIL.

The table lists this clone with a few counts. The chain carries TRBV5-1 and TRBJ2-6; tentatively, D is TRBD1 (6 bases). Germline CDR1 is SGHRS and CDR2 is YFSETQ. V lost 4 bases, J lost 2 bases, and 7 bases lay in between. The CDR3 spans 14 residues. As DNA, the CDR3 is TGCGCCAGCAGCCCAGGGGCTGGGGCCAACGTCCTGACTTTC. Translated: CASSPGAGANVLTF.

This clone was observed a few times. The chain uses TRBV28 and TRBJ1-5; no clear D. The CDR3 totals 12 residues. Germline V lookup: CDR1 MDHEN, CDR2 SYDVKM. Between the trimmed V and J ends, which lost 5 bases and 7 bases, there was a span of 9 bases. The CDR3 DNA follows: TGTGCCAGCAGTACCCCGGGACAGCCCCAGCATTTT. Translated, it gives CASSTPGQPQHF.

This clone was picked up a small number of times. V and J are TRBV19 and TRBJ2-1; 7 bases line up with TRBD2. Per germline, CDR1 LNHDA and CDR2 SQIVND (reference sequence). Trimming at V came to 3 bases and at J to 1 base, leaving 12 bases not matched to a gene. CDR3 length equals 18 residues. This chain's CDR3 is CASSIDLDSGQSYNEQFF. In nucleotides, the CDR3 is TGTGCCAGTAGTATTGACTTGGATAGCGGGCAGTCCTACAATGAGCAGTTCTTC.

This clone was seen a handful of times. The chain couples TRBV4-1 to TRBJ2-1; 10 bases line up with TRBD2. The CDR3 consists of 16 residues. Looked up from germline, CDR1 is MGHRA and CDR2 is YSYEKL. V trimming: 0 bases; J trimming: 2 bases; junction bases outside the gene matches: 1. Written as DNA, the CDR3 is TGCGCCAGCAGCCAAGAGGGACTAGCGACCTACAATGAGCAGTTCTTC. This codes for CASSQEGLATYNEQFF.

In this sample, this clone turned up a few times. This chain joins TRBV5-1 and TRBJ1-1; unclear D gene. Trimming removed 1 base at V and 0 bases at J, with 10 bases between. This CDR3 contains 15 residues. Per germline, CDR1 SGHRS and CDR2 YFSETQ. CDR3 nucleotides: TGCGCCAGCAGCTTGCAGGATCTGGTGAACACTGAAGCTTTCTTT. It codes for CASSLQDLVNTEAFF.

This clone was seen a few times. CDR3 loop: CSVEEGRGNTEAFF. The CDR3 bases are TGCAGCGTTGAAGAGGGCAGGGGGAACACTGAAGCTTTCTTT. The rearrangement uses TRBV29-1 and TRBJ1-1; D is possibly TRBD1 (6 bases). The germline V and J ends were trimmed by 0 bases and 1 base, with 9 bases remaining between them. The length of the CDR3 is 14 residues. From germline, CDR1 is SQVTM and CDR2 ANQGSEA.

The rearrangement links TRBV5-1 to TRBJ2-7; D not resolved. Per germline, CDR1 SGHRS and CDR2 YFSETQ. Trimming removed 6 bases from V and 3 bases from J, with 7 bases in between. The CDR3 has 11 residues. The CDR3 protein is CASKANYEQYF. CDR3 DNA: TGCGCCAGCAAAGCCAACTACGAGCAGTACTTC.